Described below is a single TCR beta chain sequence and its context. Its specificity is not known. Time point specified: cycle 4 day 1 (C4D1), after six to seven weeks of nivolumab. Every patient was affected by relapse after autologous stem cell transplantation, while exposure to brentuximab vedotin was not uniform. When best responses were assessed, they were complete response, partial response or progressive disease. V gave up 2 bases and J gave up 2 bases; unmatched junction bases: 3. The V gene's germline CDR1 is SGHRS and CDR2 YFSETQ. The CDR3 spans 16 residues. Sequenced by immunoSEQ multiplex PCR; TCRdb stores in-frame clones only, minus some. The table has around 57,000 clones, around nine tenths seen once. The data are from a study of PD-1 blockade in classical Hodgkin lymphoma. Regarding the study as a whole: The diversity seen at baseline in complete responders resembled that of newly diagnosed patients. By cycle point C4D1, TCR diversity had risen significantly in CD4+ cells (but not CD8+ cells). Some patients started nivolumab under 1 year after ASCT, and they were excluded.

This TCR was recovered from a human donor with classical Hodgkin lymphoma. The source material was peripheral blood mononuclear cells (PBMCs), sampled before the fourth cycle of nivolumab. The chain employs TRBV5-1 and TRBJ2-5, with 13 bases aligning to TRBD2. CDR3 nucleotide sequence: TGCGCCAGCAGCTTCGGGACTAGCGGGATACAAGAGACCCAGTACTTC. This gives the protein CASSFGTSGIQETQYF.